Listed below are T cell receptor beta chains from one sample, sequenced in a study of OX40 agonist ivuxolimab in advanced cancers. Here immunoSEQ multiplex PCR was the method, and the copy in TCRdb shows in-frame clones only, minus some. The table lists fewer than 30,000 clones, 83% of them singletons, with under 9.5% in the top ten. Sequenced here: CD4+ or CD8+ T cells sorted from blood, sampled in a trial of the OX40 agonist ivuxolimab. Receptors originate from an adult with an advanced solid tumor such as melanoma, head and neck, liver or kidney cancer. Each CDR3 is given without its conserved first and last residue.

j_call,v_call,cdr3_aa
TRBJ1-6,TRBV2,ASSEALPGPNSPLH
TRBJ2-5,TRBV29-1,SVGLRGGRQETQY
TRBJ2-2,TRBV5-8,ASSLQVRGTGELF
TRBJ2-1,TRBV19,ASSIGANEQF
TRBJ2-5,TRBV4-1,ASSLATSGGAETQY
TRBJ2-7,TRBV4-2,ASSQVGAPYYEQY
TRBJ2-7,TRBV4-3,ASSHSLGQGGEQY
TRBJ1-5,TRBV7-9,ASSHEGNQPQH
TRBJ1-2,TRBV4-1,ASSTKIPTGQDDGYT
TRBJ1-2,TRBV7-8,ASSQKRGSYGYT
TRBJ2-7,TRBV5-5,ASSLLGREQY
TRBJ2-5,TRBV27,ASRILGAQETQY
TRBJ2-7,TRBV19,ASSMGQGEEEQY
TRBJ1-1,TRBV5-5,ASSPRQGGSTEAF
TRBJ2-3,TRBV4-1,ASSQAGQTRTDTQY
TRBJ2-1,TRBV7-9,ASSPVGNEQF
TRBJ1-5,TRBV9,ASSETAGNQPQH
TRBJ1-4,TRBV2,ASSVGQGLATNEKLF
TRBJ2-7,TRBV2,ASRGLAGGTSYEQY
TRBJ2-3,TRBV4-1,ASSFKRGRGTDTQY
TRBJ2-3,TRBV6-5,ASSYGGGATDTQY
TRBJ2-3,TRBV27,ASSLYGGVSTDTQY
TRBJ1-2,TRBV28,ASSVPGQGRYGYT
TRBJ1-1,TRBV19,ASSLGGKNTEAF
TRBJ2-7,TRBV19,ASSIDWVSRWYEQY
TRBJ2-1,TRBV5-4,ASSLGGGDEQF
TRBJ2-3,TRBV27,ASSLTGGAGDTQY
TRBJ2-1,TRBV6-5,ASGSSRRSYNEQF
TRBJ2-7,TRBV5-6,ASQGLQGYEQY
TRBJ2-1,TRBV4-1,ASSQERGDIYNEQF
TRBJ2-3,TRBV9,ASSVVPAGSRDTQY
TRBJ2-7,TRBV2,ASRDRYEQY
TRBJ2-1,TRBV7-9,ASSPGLAVYNEQF
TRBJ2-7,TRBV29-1,SVEQGLLSEQY
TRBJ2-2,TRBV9,ASSVPADTGELF
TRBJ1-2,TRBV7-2,ASSPDGPSGYT
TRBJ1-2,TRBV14,ASSQDRAHGYT
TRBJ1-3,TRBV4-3,ASSPSGDSGNTIY
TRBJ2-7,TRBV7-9,ASSFNRLNEQY
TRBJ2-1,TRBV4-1,ASSPPLAGDHNEQF
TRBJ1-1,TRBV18,ASSPVGGRNPSGTEAF
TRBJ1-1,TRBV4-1,ASNQVPNTEAF